These 16 T cell receptor beta chains came from one sample sequenced in a study of T cells in Graves' hyperthyroidism and ophthalmopathy. The CDR3 regions of TCR beta were amplified from RNA transcripts. TCR CDR3 regions were first amplified by RT-PCR with HTBI primers. TCRdb reprocessed the multiplex PCR reads via MiXCR and lists one record per CDR3 protein. The sample carries 700,000 or so distinct CDR3 sequences, around 13% recorded once. The sequenced sample was blood. Receptor source: a woman aged 45-60 years with Graves' ophthalmopathy.

This clonotype was counted ten times or more. One end of the junction varies from germline; a read error may be responsible. This chain uses TRBV20-1 with TRBJ2-7; TRBD2 agrees at 8 bases. The length of the CDR3 is 15 residues. In germline, CDR1 is DFQATT, CDR2 SNEGSKA (reference sequence). The CDR3 spells CSAGDMETSEVEQYF. The DNA of the CDR3 is TGCAGTGCTGGAGATATGGAGACTAGCGAAGTCGAGCAGTACTTC.

This clonotype was observed many times. The chain couples TRBV19 to TRBJ1-1; D ambiguous. V lost 5 bases and J 0 bases, leaving 10 bases between the germline ends. Germline loops: CDR1 LNHDA, CDR2 SQIVND (reference sequence). The CDR3 is 14 residues long. CDR3 sequence (DNA): TGTGCCAGTAGTCCGTCTTTATTGAACACTGAAGCTTTCTTT. This codes for CASSPSLLNTEAFF.

This clonotype has only a few counts. The genes are TRBV24-1 and TRBJ1-3; D is perhaps TRBD1 (5 bases). Trimming shortened V by 2 bases and J by 2 bases, and 9 bases separated the two germline ends. The CDR3 extends over 15 amino acids. The germline V gene has CDR1 KGHDR and CDR2 SFDVKD. CDR3 DNA: TGTGCCACCAGTGATTCTGGGGGAGCTGGAAACACCATATATTTT. Its translation is CATSDSGGAGNTIYF.

This clonotype was counted only a few times. The V and J genes are TRBV14 and TRBJ1-2, with 9 positions matching TRBD1. CDR1 and CDR2 from the germline V gene are SGHDN and FVKESK. The junction had 6 bases not matched to a gene; V was cut back by 1 base and J by 3 bases. This CDR3 spans 16 amino acids. This CDR3 reads CASSQARDRDYYGYTF. The CDR3 bases are TGTGCCAGCAGCCAAGCTCGGGACAGGGACTACTATGGCTACACCTTC.

This clonotype was recorded many times. The chain couples TRBV7-3 to TRBJ2-2, with TRBD1 matching over 9 bases. The germline gives CDR1 SGHTA, CDR2 FQGTGA. Unmatched junction bases numbered 6, after V lost 1 base and J lost 3 bases. This CDR3 is 17 amino acids long. For the CDR3, the DNA is TGTGCCAGCAGCTTAATGGCCGGGACAGGGCACACCGGGGAGCTGTTTTTT. This translates into CASSLMAGTGHTGELFF. Full variable domain (rest looked up from reference TRBV7-3 and TRBJ2-2): GAGVSQTPSNKVTEKGKYVELRCDPISGHTALYWYRQSLGQGPEFLIYFQGTGAADDSGLPNDRFFAVRPEGSVSTLKIQRTERGDSAVYLCASSLMAGTGHTGELFFGEGSRLTVL.

The chain carries TRBV6-2 or TRBV6-3 and TRBJ2-7; 9 nucleotides align to TRBD1. The germline V gene has CDR1 MNHEY and CDR2 SVGEGT. The CDR3 runs 13 residues. The V gene end was trimmed by 9 bases and the J gene end by 4 bases; junction bases not matched to a gene: 7. The CDR3 reads CASSQGAEYEQYF. DNA for the CDR3: TGTGCCAGTTCACAGGGGGCGGAGTACGAGCAGTACTTC.

The chain has TRBV20-1 and TRBJ2-2, with 8 bases lining up with TRBD2. This CDR3 region has 14 residues. Trimming cost V 0 bases and J 6 bases; bases outside gene matches: 3. Per germline, CDR1 DFQATT and CDR2 SNEGSKA (reference sequence). CDR3 sequence reads: CSARDLRGAGELFF. CDR3 bases: TGCAGTGCTAGAGATCTGCGGGGGGCCGGGGAGCTGTTTTTT.

This clonotype was picked up many times. This chain links TRBV7-3 with TRBJ2-1; TRBD2 matches 7 bases. J gave up 0 bases and V 6 bases, and 8 bases lay outside the gene matches. This CDR3 has 16 amino acids. CDR1 and CDR2 from the germline V gene are SGHTA and FQGTGA. CDR3 region: CASSQNGLVSYNEQFF. CDR3 nucleotide sequence: TGTGCCAGCAGTCAAAACGGACTAGTCTCCTACAATGAGCAGTTCTTC.

The sample holds many counts of this clonotype. The chain joins TRBV7-3 to TRBJ2-3, with 9 bases fitting TRBD2. The CDR3 is made up of 16 amino acids. V was pared by 5 bases and J by 3 bases, with 9 bases of the junction left unmatched. Germline CDR1 reads SGHTA; CDR2 reads FQGTGA. CDR3 nucleotides: TGTGCCAGCAGCCCCGGGACTAGCTCAGATACAGATACGCAGTATTTT. Encoded protein: CASSPGTSSDTDTQYF.

V usage is TRBV7-9 and J usage is TRBJ1-3; D is uncertain. V shed 1 base and J shed 4 bases, with 11 bases lying between them. CDR1 is SEHNR and CDR2 is FQNEAQ in the germline V gene (reference sequence). The CDR3 covers 15 residues. The CDR3 sequence: CASSLEWSSGNTIYF. The DNA of the CDR3 is TGTGCCAGCAGCTTAGAGTGGAGTTCAGGAAACACCATATATTTT.

This clonotype has ten or more counts. The chain links TRBV27 to TRBJ1-5; 7 nucleotides match TRBD1. Germline V gene data show CDR1 as MNHEY and CDR2 as SMNVEV (reference sequence). This CDR3 has 19 residues. The junction had 17 bases not matched to a gene; V was cut back by 6 bases and J by 0 bases. In DNA, the CDR3 is TGTGCCAGCAGCCCCGCTACCGGGACAGTCCTTCATAGCAATCAGCCCCAGCATTTT. Encoded protein: CASSPATGTVLHSNQPQHF.

This clonotype has at least ten counts. The CDR3 DNA is TGCAGCGTTGGGATAGCGGGAGGGGTACGGAATGAGCAGTTCTTC. Amino acids: CSVGIAGGVRNEQFF. This chain connects TRBV29-1 to TRBJ2-1, with TRBD2 identical over 11 bases. V shed 4 bases and J 7 bases; nucleotides not matched to a gene: 9. Germline CDR1 SQVTM, CDR2 ANQGSEA. The CDR3 covers 15 residues.

This clonotype has more than one count but fewer than ten. The CDR3 sequence is CASSLMAGVRDTEAFF. The CDR3 region has the DNA TGTGCCAGCAGCTTGATGGCAGGGGTTAGGGATACTGAAGCTTTCTTT. The chain employs TRBV5-4 and TRBJ1-1, with D possibly matching TRBD1 (6 bases). Germline CDR1 and CDR2: SGHNT and YYREEE (reference sequence). The CDR3 loop spans 16 amino acids. The V end was cut by 1 base, the J end by 5 bases, with 18 bases between.

This chain connects TRBV6-2 or TRBV6-3 to TRBJ2-1; 11 bases line up with TRBD2. CDR3 size: 20 residues. The ends lost 8 bases at V and 0 bases at J; junction bases unmatched: 18. CDR1 and CDR2 (germline): MNHEY, SVGEGT. CDR3 loop: CASGLRPTSGNPRSYNEQFF. The CDR3 nucleotides are TGTGCCAGCGGATTACGCCCGACTAGCGGGAACCCCCGCTCCTACAATGAGCAGTTCTTC.

The V and J genes are TRBV27 and TRBJ2-3, with TRBD2 matching over 9 bases. The CDR3 covers 16 residues. Trimming took 4 bases from V and 2 from J; bases not matched to a gene: 7. Germline lookup yields CDR1 MNHEY and CDR2 SMNVEV (reference sequence). The chain's CDR3 is CASSWGGRAYTDTQYF. The CDR3 DNA is TGTGCCAGCAGTTGGGGCGGGAGGGCTTACACAGATACGCAGTATTTT.

J is TRBJ1-1 and V is TRBV7-9; D gene ambiguous. The V end was cut by 0 bases, the J end by 8 bases, with 13 bases between. From germline, CDR1 is SEHNR and CDR2 FQNEAQ (reference sequence). The CDR3 spans 14 residues. The CDR3 loop is CASSLALLGREAFF. DNA of the CDR3: TGTGCCAGCAGCTTAGCTCTCTTGGGCAGGGAAGCTTTCTTT.